Presented here are 12 T cell receptor beta chains from one specimen sequenced in a study of control samples from healthy donors and cancer patients. TCRdb's copy holds only in-frame clones and misses some; the assay was immunoSEQ multiplex PCR. The sample gives about 170,000 clones, roughly 89% of which show up once; over 1.2% is in the top ten. Sequences were obtained from blood. The receptors were gathered from a woman aged 25 to 39 in good health.

This chain uses TRBV20-1 with TRBJ1-2; TRBD1 is a possible D gene (5 bases). The CDR3 has 13 amino acids. The germline CDR1 and CDR2 sequences are DFQATT and SNEGSKA (reference sequence). V lost 3 bases and J lost 8, with 16 bases in between. The DNA of the CDR3 is TGCAGTGCTAGTCCGGCAGGGTTGGGGGGCTACACCTTC. This codes for CSASPAGLGGYTF.

The V and J genes are TRBV28 and TRBJ2-7; 10 bases align to TRBD1. This CDR3 has 15 amino acids. CDR1 and CDR2 (germline): MDHEN, SYDVKM. Unmatched junction bases numbered 6, after V lost 0 bases and J lost 7 bases. DNA of the CDR3: TGTGCCAGCAGTTTATGGGGGGACAGGGGAAGGGAGCAGTACTTC. Residues: CASSLWGDRGREQYF.

The gene calls are TRBV7-2 and TRBJ2-7, with 10 bases fitting TRBD2. CDR1 and CDR2 from the germline V gene are SGHTA and FQGNSA. V lost 4 bases to trimming and J lost 2 bases; unmatched junction nucleotides: 5. The CDR3 loop spans 15 amino acids. CDR3 amino acids: CASSSGTSAAYEQYF. In nucleotides, the CDR3 is TGTGCCAGCAGCTCCGGGACTAGCGCCGCCTACGAGCAGTACTTC.

This clone was observed a single time. This sequence joins TRBV30 and TRBJ1-5; D is uncertain. Per germline, CDR1 GTSNPN and CDR2 SVGIG (reference sequence). The CDR3 sequence is 14 residues long. V lost 3 bases and J lost 0, with 9 bases in between. The CDR3 loop reads CAWRTPASNQPQHF. The CDR3, as DNA: TGTGCCTGGAGGACACCTGCTAGCAATCAGCCCCAGCATTTT.

The J gene is TRBJ1-4, the V gene TRBV30; tentatively, D is TRBD1 (6 bases). The V gene's germline CDR1 is GTSNPN and CDR2 SVGIG (reference sequence). The V gene lost 0 bases and the J gene lost 5 bases, with 10 bases spanning the gap. CDR3 size: 14 residues. Here the CDR3 DNA reads TGTGCCTGGAGTGTCAGGGGCGTCAATGAAAAACTGTTTTTT. Amino acids: CAWSVRGVNEKLFF.

The chain is built from TRBV7-2 and TRBJ2-5, with D possibly TRBD2 on 5 matching bases. Trimming took 5 bases from V and 5 from J, leaving 21 bases between them. This CDR3 spans 16 amino acids. Germline CDR1 is SGHTA and CDR2 is FQGNSA. As DNA, the CDR3 is TGTGCCAGCAGCCCCCCTCGGGGATCTGCAGGTGAGACCCAGTACTTC. It specifies CASSPPRGSAGETQYF.

The CDR3 region is CASSWTGRGELFF. As DNA, the CDR3 is TGTGCCAGCAGTTGGACAGGGCGAGGGGAGCTGTTTTTT. The rearrangement joins TRBV6-5 to TRBJ2-2; TRBD1 matches at 8 bases. The V and J ends lost 4 bases and 8 bases, in that order; junction bases with no gene match: 3. The CDR3 has 13 amino acids. The germline V gene has CDR1 MNHEY and CDR2 SVGAGI.

The chain couples TRBV30 to TRBJ2-1; no firm D call. Deletions cut 0 bases from V and 9 bases from J, with 6 bases between. Germline values: CDR1 GTSNPN, CDR2 SVGIG (reference sequence). The length of the CDR3 is 11 residues. CDR3 sequence (DNA): TGTGCCTGGAGTGTCCTGGGTGAGCAGTTCTTC. Amino acid sequence: CAWSVLGEQFF.

The chain couples TRBV27 to TRBJ1-2; maybe TRBD1 (5 bases). This CDR3 is 11 amino acids long. Trimming took 5 bases from V and 6 from J, leaving 7 bases between them. Germline V gene lookup returns CDR1 MNHEY and CDR2 SMNVEV (reference sequence). Written as DNA, the CDR3 is TGTGCCAGCAGTAAGGGGCATGGCTACACCTTC. Translated, it gives CASSKGHGYTF.

The rearrangement joins TRBV27 to TRBJ2-7; weak D call: TRBD2 (6 bases). V was trimmed by 6 bases and J by 5 bases, leaving 14 bases between them. This CDR3 comprises 13 residues. Germline V lookup: CDR1 MNHEY, CDR2 SMNVEV (reference sequence). The CDR3, as DNA: TGTGCCAGCAGCCTCGTTCGGGGGAACGAGCAGTACTTC. Protein sequence: CASSLVRGNEQYF.

This clone showed up just a few times. This chain joins TRBV6-4 and TRBJ1-6; possibly TRBD1 for D (5 bases). Trimming took 2 bases from V and 6 from J, leaving 5 bases between them. This CDR3 has 13 residues. Germline V lookup: CDR1 MRHNA, CDR2 SNTAGT. CDR3 bases: TGTGCCAGCAGTGACGACAGTAATTCACCCCTCCACTTT. Its protein is CASSDDSNSPLHF.

The rearrangement uses TRBV4-1 and TRBJ1-5; 8 nucleotides match TRBD1. CDR1 and CDR2 (germline): MGHRA, YSYEKL. The CDR3 spans 14 residues. Trimming took 3 bases from V and 5 from J; bases not matched to a gene: 3. CDR3: CASSHPGGDQPQHF. CDR3 in DNA: TGCGCCAGCAGCCACCCAGGGGGCGATCAGCCCCAGCATTTT.